This TCR beta chain was observed in a study of T-cell reconstitution after alpha-beta-depleted transplantation in children (dated by TCRdb to about 2016). A note on the overall study: Using TCR repertoire profiling, the study quantitatively followed how T-cell immune reconstitution unfolded in children after TCRalphabeta/CD19-depleted allogeneic hematopoietic cell transplantation.

V and J are truncated by 6 bases and 2 bases respectively, leaving an intervening sequence of 12 bases. The CDR3 has 14 amino acids, counting the end cysteine and phenylalanine. Just the 42-base CDR3 DNA is kept, in frame starting at base 1. Library method: PCR. This sample was sequenced with an Illumina HiSeq 2500. TCR library preparation used molecular barcoding, with unique molecular identifiers applied to normalize quantification of the TCRbeta repertoire. TCRdb reprocessed the public reads (quality trimming at Q25 with fastp, clone calling with MiXCR) and kept in-frame beta chains. Each CDR3 protein appears once, grouped with its most common genes and DNA. The sample yields almost 500,000 distinct CDR3 sequences; around 12% were counted once. Of the sample, approximately 5.4% falls within the top ten clones. Points on this clonotype: What this receptor recognizes is not known. No base quality information exists; no much larger clone differs at one position.

In this chain, TRBV12-3 or TRBV12-4 is recombined with TRBJ2-3, and TRBD2 may be the D gene, going by 5 matching bases. This TCR was recovered from a human donor who donated a stem cell graft to a child with combined immunodeficiency. This sample comprised PBMCs from the stem cell graft donor, obtained from the stem cell graft. In nucleotide form, the sequence is TGTGCCAGCAGCTGGGGAGTTATCACAGATACGCAGTATTTT. It encodes CASSWGVITDTQYF.